These 26 T cell receptor beta chains came from one sample sequenced in a study of blood T cell repertoires in COVID-19. Here immunoSEQ multiplex PCR was the method, and the copy in TCRdb shows in-frame clones only, minus some. The sample contains 45,000 to 70,000 clones, approximately 80% of which appear only once. Sequenced material: peripheral blood. Receptor source: a man in his 60s with acute or convalescent COVID-19.

The CDR3 spells CASSPGQGDSPLHF. The CDR3 DNA reads TGTGCCAGCTCACCCGGACAGGGGGATTCACCCCTCCACTTT. The J gene is TRBJ1-6, the V gene TRBV18, with TRBD1 matching over 10 bases. Losses at the gene ends were 3 bases for V and 8 bases for J; bases not matched to a gene: 1. The CDR3 runs 14 residues. Germline CDR1 reads KGHSH; CDR2 reads LQKENI.

This clone was counted between two and nine times. One end of the junction fails to match germline, which may point to a read error. The V and J genes are TRBV6-1 and TRBJ2-7; D may be TRBD2 (5 bases). CDR3 size: 13 residues. Per germline, CDR1 MNHNS and CDR2 SASEGT. CDR3 DNA: TGTGCCAGCAGTGAAAGTTCTGGGAGACCGCGCGACTTC. This encodes CASSESSGRPRDF.

The V and J genes are TRBV2 and TRBJ2-7, with D perhaps TRBD2 (5 bases). Germline CDR1 is SNHLY and CDR2 is FYNNEI. This CDR3 contains 10 residues. Trimming pared 8 bases from V and 4 bases from J, leaving 6 bases between. In DNA, the CDR3 is TGTGCCAGCGGGAGATACGAGCAGTACTTC. Residues: CASGRYEQYF.

J is TRBJ2-1 and V is TRBV29-1; TRBD2 matches at 7 bases. The CDR3 contains 13 residues. Looked up from germline, CDR1 is SQVTM and CDR2 is ANQGSEA. J gave up 8 bases and V 1 base, and 5 bases lay outside the gene matches. The CDR3 region is CSVEVGAGDEQFF. CDR3 coding DNA: TGCAGCGTTGAAGTCGGGGCGGGGGATGAGCAGTTCTTC.

In DNA, the CDR3 is TGTGCCAGCAGCTTAGCGGGGGGGCTTATTGAGACCCAGTACTTC. It is translated as CASSLAGGLIETQYF. V and J are TRBV7-9 and TRBJ2-5; maybe TRBD2 (7 bases). In germline, CDR1 is SEHNR, CDR2 FQNEAQ (reference sequence). The CDR3 is made up of 15 amino acids. Trimming pared 0 bases from V and 5 bases from J, leaving 13 bases between.

A single count supports this clone. This chain connects TRBV2 to TRBJ2-5, with 9 bases matching TRBD1. The CDR3 covers 13 residues. With 5 bases clipped from V and 5 bases from J, the junction kept 3 bases outside the gene matches. Germline CDR1 SNHLY, CDR2 FYNNEI. The CDR3 DNA sequence: TGTGCCAGCAGTTGGACAGGGGTGGAGACCCAGTACTTC. Translating gives CASSWTGVETQYF.

Written as DNA, the CDR3 is TGTGCCAGCTCCAAAGGAGGGGGGGGGCAGAGCTCCTACAATGAGCAGTTCTTC. The encoded protein is CASSKGGGGQSSYNEQFF. The chain employs TRBV9 and TRBJ2-1; perhaps TRBD2 as D (7 bases). Trimming removed 7 bases from V and 0 bases from J, with 23 bases in between. Germline CDR1 and CDR2: SGDLS and YYNGEE. CDR3 length: 18 residues.

The chain combines TRBV7-9 with TRBJ2-7, with D possibly matching TRBD2 (5 bases). Trimming pared 6 bases from V and 7 bases from J, leaving 10 bases between. This CDR3 spans 11 amino acids. CDR1 and CDR2 (germline): SEHNR, FQNEAQ (reference sequence). The CDR3 bases are TGTGCCAGCAGTTTGGACTGGGAGCAGTACTTC. Translated: CASSLDWEQYF. The full variable domain, its missing parts supplied by reference TRBV7-9 and TRBJ2-7, is DTGVSQNPRHKITKRGQNVTFRCDPISEHNRLYWYRQTLGQGPEFLTYFQNEAQLEKSRLLSDRFSAERPKGSFSTLEIQRTEQGDSAMYLCASSLDWEQYFGPGTRLTVT.

The V gene is TRBV28, the J gene TRBJ2-1, with a tentative D call TRBD2 (6 bases). The CDR3 covers 15 residues. V lost 5 bases, J lost 7 bases, and 18 bases lay in between. Germline CDR1 and CDR2: MDHEN and SYDVKM. CDR3 in amino acids: CASSPDWGVSNEQFF. CDR3 DNA sequence: TGTGCCAGCAGTCCCGACTGGGGGGTGTCTAATGAGCAGTTCTTC.

This sequence joins TRBV5-5 and TRBJ2-1, with D maybe TRBD1 (6 bases). Germline CDR1 and CDR2: SGHKS and YYEKEE (reference sequence). V dropped 3 bases and J dropped 3 bases, with 13 bases sitting between them. This CDR3 region has 15 residues. In nucleotides, the CDR3 is TGTGCCAGCAGCTCGTCCGAGACAGGCTACAATGAGCAGTTCTTC. Its protein product is CASSSSETGYNEQFF.

For this clone: It may be a read error: a sequence one base away is much more abundant. The genes are TRBV11-1 and TRBJ2-7, with D possibly TRBD2 on 7 matching bases. The V gene's germline CDR1 is SGHAT and CDR2 FQDESV (reference sequence). Trimming pared 0 bases from V and 2 bases from J, leaving 8 bases between. The length of the CDR3 is 14 residues. The CDR3 coding sequence is TGTGCCAGCAGCTTAGCCGGGGGGCCCTACGAGCAGTACTTC. This codes for CASSLAGGPYEQYF.

This clone was recorded once. The chain links TRBV19 to TRBJ2-1; a weak D match, TRBD1 (5 bases). Trimming stripped 4 bases from V and 6 bases from J, with 10 bases between. The germline gives CDR1 LNHDA, CDR2 SQIVND (reference sequence). The CDR3 sequence is 13 residues long. The DNA for the CDR3 is TGTGCCAGTAGTAGCTGGCAGGGCAATGAGCAGTTCTTC. Translation: CASSSWQGNEQFF.

The chain combines TRBV7-3 with TRBJ1-2, with TRBD1 identical over 8 bases. Germline CDR1 and CDR2: SGHTA and FQGTGA. Trimming took 3 bases from V and 8 from J; bases not matched to a gene: 11. This CDR3 comprises 15 residues. In DNA, the CDR3 is TGTGCCAGCAGCTTTTCGCCGGGACAGGATATGGGCTACACCTTC. Its translation is CASSFSPGQDMGYTF.

The chain joins TRBV5-1 to TRBJ1-2, with D perhaps TRBD1 (6 bases). The CDR3 is 15 residues long. V was trimmed by 2 bases and J by 2 bases, leaving 13 bases between them. From germline, CDR1 is SGHRS and CDR2 YFSETQ. CDR3 sequence: CASSFDPGQNYGYTF. In DNA form, the CDR3 reads TGCGCCAGCAGCTTTGACCCGGGACAAAACTATGGCTACACCTTC. The entire variable domain, with the rest obtained from reference TRBV5-1 and TRBJ1-2, is as follows: KAGVTQTPRYLIKTRGQQVTLSCSPISGHRSVSWYQQTPGQGLQFLFEYFSETQRNKGNFPGRFSGRQFSNSRSEMNVSTLELGDSALYLCASSFDPGQNYGYTFGSGTRLTVV.

V usage is TRBV1 and J usage is TRBJ2-2; TRBD2 was called by the table and not checked on the DNA. TRBV1 is a pseudogene. The CDR3 has 18 amino acids. CDR3 residues: CTSSQGPEAGVNTGELFF. The CDR3 DNA follows: TGCACCAGCAGCCAGGGGCCTGAGGCGGGGGTCAACACCGGGGAGCTGTTTTTT.

V gene TRBV5-4 combines with J gene TRBJ2-1; 8 bases align to TRBD2. This CDR3 has 14 amino acids. The J segment lost 5 bases and the V segment lost 5 bases, leaving 6 bases of the junction unmatched. The V gene's germline CDR1 is SGHNT and CDR2 YYREEE (reference sequence). The CDR3 spells CASRSGGVNNEQFF. The CDR3, as DNA: TGTGCCAGCAGAAGCGGGGGAGTAAACAATGAGCAGTTCTTC.

The V and J genes are TRBV5-4 and TRBJ2-3; a weak D match, TRBD2 (6 bases). Between the trimmed V and J ends, which lost 6 bases and 2 bases, there was a span of 13 bases. The germline CDR1 and CDR2 sequences are SGHNT and YYREEE (reference sequence). The CDR3 contains 14 residues. The DNA of the CDR3 is TGTGCCAGCAAGGGAGGAAGAGCCACAGATACGCAGTATTTT. Translation: CASKGGRATDTQYF.

The J gene is TRBJ2-5, the V gene TRBV5-1; tentatively, D is TRBD1 (5 bases). CDR1 SGHRS and CDR2 YFSETQ come from the germline V gene. The length of the CDR3 is 15 residues. Between the trimmed V and J ends, which lost 0 bases and 3 bases, there was a span of 12 bases. CDR3 protein: CASSLGLLGEETQYF. As DNA, the CDR3 is TGCGCCAGCAGCTTGGGGCTCCTAGGGGAAGAGACCCAGTACTTC.

J is TRBJ1-4 and V is TRBV11-2; D is uncertain. The CDR3 covers 14 residues. Germline V gene sequence: CDR1 SGHAT, CDR2 FQNNGV. V lost 5 bases, J lost 4 bases, and 11 bases lay in between. The CDR3: CASSPTAFNEKLFF. CDR3 bases: TGTGCCAGCAGCCCCACAGCATTTAATGAAAAACTGTTTTTT.

The CDR3 reads CASSPGGDSPLHF. CDR3 coding DNA: TGTGCCAGCTCACCAGGGGGCGATTCACCCCTCCACTTT. The chain carries TRBV18 and TRBJ1-6, with D maybe TRBD1 (6 bases). The germline V gene encodes CDR1 KGHSH and CDR2 LQKENI. V was shortened by 2 bases and J by 8 bases, with 7 bases between the two germline ends. The CDR3 is 13 amino acids.

The V call is TRBV27, the J call TRBJ1-1, with TRBD1 identical over 7 bases. Germline V gene data show CDR1 as MNHEY and CDR2 as SMNVEV (reference sequence). The CDR3 is 15 residues long. The junction had 6 bases not matched to a gene; V was cut back by 3 bases and J by 2 bases. The CDR3 loop reads CASSFGDRDNTEAFF. The DNA of the CDR3 is TGTGCCAGCAGTTTTGGAGACAGGGATAACACTGAAGCTTTCTTT.

The genes are TRBV18 and TRBJ1-1, with D possibly being TRBD1 (5 bases). CDR1 KGHSH and CDR2 LQKENI come from the germline V gene. This CDR3 is built from 15 residues. V lost 6 bases and J 0 bases, leaving 14 bases between the germline ends. CDR3 amino acids: CASSPVGGLNTEAFF. CDR3 coding DNA: TGTGCCAGCTCTCCCGTGGGGGGACTGAACACTGAAGCTTTCTTT.

The chain recombines TRBV28 with TRBJ2-5, with TRBD2 identical over 10 bases. Germline V gene sequence: CDR1 MDHEN, CDR2 SYDVKM. The CDR3 contains 16 residues. Trimming cost V 6 bases and J 1 base; bases outside gene matches: 8. The chain's CDR3 is CASSRPSGGPQETQYF. CDR3 DNA: TGTGCCAGCAGCCGACCTAGCGGGGGTCCCCAAGAGACCCAGTACTTC. The variable domain in full, with the rest retrieved from reference TRBV28 and TRBJ2-5, is DVKVTQSSRYLVKRTGEKVFLECVQDMDHENMFWYRQDPGLGLRLIYFSYDVKMKEKGDIPEGYSVSREKKERFSLILESASTNQTSMYLCASSRPSGGPQETQYFGPGTRLLVL.

The chain couples TRBV7-2 to TRBJ2-7, with 8 bases identical to TRBD1. This CDR3 is 14 amino acids long. Germline loops: CDR1 SGHTA, CDR2 FQGNSA. Germline trimming cut 0 bases from V and 5 bases from J; bases unmatched to any gene: 3. As DNA, the CDR3 is TGTGCCAGCAGCTTAGCACAGGGGGTCCACGAGCAGTACTTC. Encoded protein: CASSLAQGVHEQYF.

The chain employs TRBV6-5 and TRBJ1-6; D is possibly TRBD1 (6 bases). CDR3 length equals 15 residues. Per germline, CDR1 MNHEY and CDR2 SVGAGI. Between the trimmed V and J ends, which lost 4 bases and 2 bases, there was a span of 9 bases. The CDR3 sequence is CASSSTGTYNSPLHF. CDR3 nucleotide sequence: TGTGCCAGCAGTTCAACAGGGACCTATAATTCACCCCTCCACTTT.

CDR3 protein: CASSPSQQTTAFF. The CDR3 nucleotides read TGTGCCAGCAGTCCATCACAGCAGACTACAGCTTTCTTT. The rearrangement links TRBV6-5 to TRBJ1-1, with D hard to call. The V end lost 5 bases, the J end lost 10 bases, and 17 bases lay between the germline ends. CDR1 is MNHEY, CDR2 SVGAGI, per germline. CDR3 length: 13 amino acids.